This T cell receptor beta chain came from a study of T cell repertoires in cytomegalovirus infection. As for the study in general: Both CMV infection and a matching HLA type were indicated by public TCR beta signatures. Findings and limits, study-wide: The ex vivo response was dominated by HLA-C-restricted CMV-specific TCR beta clonotypes. CMV carriers having the relevant HLA were flagged by cumulative public TCR beta family frequency.

This clonotype was recorded many times. Its specificity is unknown. In TCRdb, the reads were re-called with MiXCR into one record per CDR3 protein. This table has roughly 200,000 distinct CDR3 sequences, approximately 9.6% appearing once. The receptor comes from a human donor in good health (CMV status not recorded). Some clones in this sample may be carry-over from other donors' samples. The specimen sequenced was PBMCs.

CDR3 amino acids: CASSPGQGTTEAFF. The CDR3 nucleotides are TGTGCCAGCAGCCCCGGACAGGGAACCACTGAAGCTTTCTTT. The rearrangement uses TRBV28 and TRBJ1-1; 8 nucleotides line up with TRBD1. The V gene's germline CDR1 is MDHEN and CDR2 SYDVKM. The length of the CDR3 is 14 residues. V shed 6 bases and J 4 bases; nucleotides not matched to a gene: 7.